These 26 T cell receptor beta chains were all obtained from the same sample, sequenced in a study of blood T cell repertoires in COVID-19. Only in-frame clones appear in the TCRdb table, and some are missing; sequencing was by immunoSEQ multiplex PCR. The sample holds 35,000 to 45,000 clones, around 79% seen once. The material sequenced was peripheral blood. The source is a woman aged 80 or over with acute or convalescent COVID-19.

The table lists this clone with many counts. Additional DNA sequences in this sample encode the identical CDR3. CDR3 bases: TGTGCCAGCAGCTCCTCAGGGGGAACTTACGAGCAGTACTTC. Its translation is CASSSSGGTYEQYF. This chain uses TRBV13 with TRBJ2-7, with 7 bases lining up with TRBD1. The CDR3 has 14 amino acids. Germline V gene lookup returns CDR1 PRHDT and CDR2 FYEKMQ (reference sequence). Trimming removed 4 bases from V and 4 bases from J; junction bases left unmatched: 7.

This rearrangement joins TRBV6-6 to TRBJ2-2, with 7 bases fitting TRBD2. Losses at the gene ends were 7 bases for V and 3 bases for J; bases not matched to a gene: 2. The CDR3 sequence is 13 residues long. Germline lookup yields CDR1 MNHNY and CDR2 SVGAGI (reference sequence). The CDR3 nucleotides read TGTGCCAGCAAGGCGGGAGACACCGGGGAGCTGTTTTTT. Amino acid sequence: CASKAGDTGELFF.

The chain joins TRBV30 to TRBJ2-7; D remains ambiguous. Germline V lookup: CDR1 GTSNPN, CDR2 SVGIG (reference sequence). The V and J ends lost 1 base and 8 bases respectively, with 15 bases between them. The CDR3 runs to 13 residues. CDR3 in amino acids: CAWSGQNTPQQYF. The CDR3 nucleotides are TGTGCCTGGAGTGGGCAGAATACCCCCCAGCAGTACTTC.

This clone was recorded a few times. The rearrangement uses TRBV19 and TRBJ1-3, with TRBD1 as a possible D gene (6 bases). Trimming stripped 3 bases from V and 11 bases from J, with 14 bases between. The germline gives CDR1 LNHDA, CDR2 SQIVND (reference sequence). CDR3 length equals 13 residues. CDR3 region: CASSIGQPRSIYF. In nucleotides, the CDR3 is TGTGCCAGTAGTATCGGACAGCCCAGATCCATATATTTT.

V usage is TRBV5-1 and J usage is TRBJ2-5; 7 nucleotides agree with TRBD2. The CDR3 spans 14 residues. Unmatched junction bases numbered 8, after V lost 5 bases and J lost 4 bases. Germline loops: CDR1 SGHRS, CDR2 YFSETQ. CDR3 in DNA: TGCGCCAGCAGGCGGGAGACTGGTATAGAGACCCAGTACTTC. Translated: CASRRETGIETQYF.

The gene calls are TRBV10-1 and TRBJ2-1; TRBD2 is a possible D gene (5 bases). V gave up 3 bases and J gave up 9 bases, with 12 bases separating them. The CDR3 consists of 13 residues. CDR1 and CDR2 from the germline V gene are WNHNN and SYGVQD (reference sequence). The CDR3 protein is CASSEEGRGEQFF. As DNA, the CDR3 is TGCGCCAGCAGTGAAGAAGGGAGAGGTGAGCAGTTCTTC.

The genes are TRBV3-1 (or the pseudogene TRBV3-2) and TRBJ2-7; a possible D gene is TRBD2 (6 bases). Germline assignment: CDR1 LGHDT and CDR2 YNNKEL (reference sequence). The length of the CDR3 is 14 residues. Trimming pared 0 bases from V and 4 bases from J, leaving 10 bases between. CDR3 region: CASSQDCGRYEQYF. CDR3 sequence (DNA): TGTGCCAGCAGCCAAGATTGTGGGAGGTACGAGCAGTACTTC.

The CDR3 spells CASSSPSGSNTEAFF. The CDR3 nucleotides are TGTGCCAGCAGTTCTCCCTCGGGAAGTAACACTGAAGCTTTCTTT. The chain recombines TRBV6-2 or TRBV6-3 with TRBJ1-1; D not certain. Trimming shortened V by 4 bases and J by 2 bases, and 14 bases separated the two germline ends. Germline lookup yields CDR1 MNHEY and CDR2 SVGEGT. The CDR3 runs 15 residues.

CDR3 nucleotides: TGTGCCAGCAGCGCCTCTAGCGGGAGGAGGAGCGGGGAGCTGTTTTTT. It specifies CASSASSGRRSGELFF. This sequence joins TRBV9 and TRBJ2-2, with TRBD2 matching over 11 bases. The germline CDR1 and CDR2 sequences are SGDLS and YYNGEE. The CDR3 covers 16 residues. The V gene end was trimmed by 3 bases and the J gene end by 7 bases; junction bases not matched to a gene: 8.

CDR3 nucleotide sequence: TGTGCCAGCAGCCGGACTAGCGGGAGGGCCACAGATACGCAGTATTTT. Its protein product is CASSRTSGRATDTQYF. This chain uses TRBV7-6 with TRBJ2-3; 15 bases align to TRBD2. Germline CDR1 SGHVS, CDR2 FNYEAQ. Trimming cost V 5 bases and J 2 bases; bases outside gene matches: 2. This CDR3 comprises 16 residues.

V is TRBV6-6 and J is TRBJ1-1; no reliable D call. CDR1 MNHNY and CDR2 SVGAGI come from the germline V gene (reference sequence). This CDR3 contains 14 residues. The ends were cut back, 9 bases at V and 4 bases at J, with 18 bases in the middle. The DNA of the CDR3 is TGTGCCAGTTTACCCTGGCTGGGCTCCACTGAAGCTTTCTTT. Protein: CASLPWLGSTEAFF.

The CDR3: CASSLTSGAYEQYF. In nucleotides, the CDR3 is TGTGCCAGCAGCTTGACTAGCGGAGCCTACGAGCAGTACTTC. This chain links TRBV6-5 with TRBJ2-7; 9 bases map to TRBD2. Germline V gives CDR1 MNHEY, CDR2 SVGAGI. CDR3 size: 14 residues. Germline trimming cut 6 bases from V and 2 bases from J; bases unmatched to any gene: 5.

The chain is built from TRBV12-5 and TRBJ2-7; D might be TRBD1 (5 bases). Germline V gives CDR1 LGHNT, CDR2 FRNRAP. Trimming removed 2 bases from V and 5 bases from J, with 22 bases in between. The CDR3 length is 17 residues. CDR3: CASGLYPARAGINEQYF. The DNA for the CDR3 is TGTGCTAGTGGTTTGTACCCTGCCCGGGCAGGGATTAACGAGCAGTACTTC.

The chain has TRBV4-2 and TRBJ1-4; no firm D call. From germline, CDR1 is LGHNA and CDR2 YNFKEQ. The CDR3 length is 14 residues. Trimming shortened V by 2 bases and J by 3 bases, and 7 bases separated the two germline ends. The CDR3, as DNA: TGTGCCAGCAGCCAACACGGAGCTAATGAAAAACTGTTTTTT. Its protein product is CASSQHGANEKLFF.

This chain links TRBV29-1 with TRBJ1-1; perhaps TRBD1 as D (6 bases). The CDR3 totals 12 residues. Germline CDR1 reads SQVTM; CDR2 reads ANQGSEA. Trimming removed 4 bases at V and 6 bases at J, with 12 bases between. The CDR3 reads CSVAQGRAEAFF. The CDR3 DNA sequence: TGCAGCGTTGCCCAGGGGCGGGCTGAAGCTTTCTTT.

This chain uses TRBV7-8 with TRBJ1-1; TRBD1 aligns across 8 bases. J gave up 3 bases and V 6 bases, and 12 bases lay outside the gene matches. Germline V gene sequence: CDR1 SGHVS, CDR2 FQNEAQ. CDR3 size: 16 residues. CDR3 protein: CASSSGQGGGYTEAFF. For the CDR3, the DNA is TGTGCCAGCAGTTCTGGACAGGGAGGGGGCTACACTGAAGCTTTCTTT.

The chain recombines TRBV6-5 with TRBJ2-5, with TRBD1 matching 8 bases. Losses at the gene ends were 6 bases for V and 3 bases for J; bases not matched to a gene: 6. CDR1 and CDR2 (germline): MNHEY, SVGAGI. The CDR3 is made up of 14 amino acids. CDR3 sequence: CASRPGQGKETQYF. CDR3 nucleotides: TGTGCCAGCAGACCCGGACAGGGTAAAGAGACCCAGTACTTC.

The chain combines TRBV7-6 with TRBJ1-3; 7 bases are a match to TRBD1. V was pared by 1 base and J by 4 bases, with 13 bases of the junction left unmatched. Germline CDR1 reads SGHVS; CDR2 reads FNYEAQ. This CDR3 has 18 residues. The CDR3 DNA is TGTGCCAGCAGCTTAGGAGTAGGGGACAGAGCGACAGGAAACACCATATATTTT. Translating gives CASSLGVGDRATGNTIYF.

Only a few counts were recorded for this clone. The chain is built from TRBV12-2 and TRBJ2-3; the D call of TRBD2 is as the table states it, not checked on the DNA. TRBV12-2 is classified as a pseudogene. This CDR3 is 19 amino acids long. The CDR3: CASRLGAGERGDGTDTQYF. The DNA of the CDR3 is TGTGCAAGTCGCTTGGGAGCGGGAGAGAGGGGGGACGGCACAGATACGCAGTATTTT.

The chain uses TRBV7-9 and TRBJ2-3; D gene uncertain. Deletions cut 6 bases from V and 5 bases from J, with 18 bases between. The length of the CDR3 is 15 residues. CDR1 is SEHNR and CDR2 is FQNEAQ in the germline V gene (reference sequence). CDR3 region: CASSQSRERVDTQYF. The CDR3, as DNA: TGTGCCAGCAGTCAAAGCCGCGAACGTGTAGATACGCAGTATTTT.

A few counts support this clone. CDR3 sequence (DNA): TGTGCCAGCAGCTTAGGGACAGCCACTAGCACAGATACGCAGTATTTT. Protein sequence: CASSLGTATSTDTQYF. This chain connects TRBV11-2 to TRBJ2-3; the D gene is possibly TRBD1 (6 bases). V shed 1 base and J shed 0 bases, with 11 bases lying between them. The CDR3 covers 16 residues. Germline V lookup: CDR1 SGHAT, CDR2 FQNNGV.

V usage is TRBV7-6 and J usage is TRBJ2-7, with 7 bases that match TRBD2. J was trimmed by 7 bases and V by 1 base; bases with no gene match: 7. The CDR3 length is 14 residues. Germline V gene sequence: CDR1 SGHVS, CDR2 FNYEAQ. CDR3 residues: CASSLGAGTEEQYF. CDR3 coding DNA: TGTGCCAGCAGCTTAGGAGCGGGAACGGAAGAGCAGTACTTC.

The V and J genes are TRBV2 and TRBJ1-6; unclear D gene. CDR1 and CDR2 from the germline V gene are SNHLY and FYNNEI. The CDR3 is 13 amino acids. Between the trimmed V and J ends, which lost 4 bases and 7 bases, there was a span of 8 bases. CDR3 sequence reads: CASSVNTNSPLHF. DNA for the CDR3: TGTGCCAGCAGTGTGAACACGAATTCACCCCTCCACTTT. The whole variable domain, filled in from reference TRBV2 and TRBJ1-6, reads EPEVTQTPSHQVTQMGQEVILRCVPISNHLYFYWYRQILGQKVEFLVSFYNNEISEKSEIFDDQFSVERPDGSNFTLKIRSTKLEDSAMYFCASSVNTNSPLHFGNGTRLTVT.

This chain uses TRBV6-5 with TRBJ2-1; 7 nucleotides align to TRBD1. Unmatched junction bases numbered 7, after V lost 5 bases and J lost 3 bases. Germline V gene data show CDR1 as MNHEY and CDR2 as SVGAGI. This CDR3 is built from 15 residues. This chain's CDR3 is CASSMTGQIYNEQFF. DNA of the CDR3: TGTGCCAGCAGTATGACAGGGCAGATCTACAATGAGCAGTTCTTC.

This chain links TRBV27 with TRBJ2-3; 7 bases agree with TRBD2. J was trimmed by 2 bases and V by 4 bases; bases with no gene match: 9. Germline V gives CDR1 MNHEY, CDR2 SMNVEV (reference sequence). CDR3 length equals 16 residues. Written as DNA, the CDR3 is TGTGCCAGCAGTTCTAAGCGGGACTTTCCCACAGATACGCAGTATTTT. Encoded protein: CASSSKRDFPTDTQYF.

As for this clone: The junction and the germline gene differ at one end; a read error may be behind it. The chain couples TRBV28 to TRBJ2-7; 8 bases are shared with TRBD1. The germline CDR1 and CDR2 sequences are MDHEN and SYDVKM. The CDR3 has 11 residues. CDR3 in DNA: TGTGCCAGCAGTACCCGGACAGGGACCGACTTC. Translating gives CASSTRTGTDF.